The 7 T cell receptor beta chains given below trace back to one sample, sequenced in a study of CD8 T cell repertoires and HIV-1 epitope variants. These TCRs are of unknown antigen specificity. TCRdb keeps only in-frame clones here, not all; method: immunoSEQ multiplex PCR. This table holds several thousand clones, about 70% found once. The material sequenced was cultured CD8+ T cells derived from PBMCs. The source of these receptors is a male donor with HIV.

The rearrangement joins TRBV19 to TRBJ1-5; D may be TRBD1 (5 bases). CDR3 length: 13 residues. Between the trimmed V and J ends, which lost 5 bases and 6 bases, there was a span of 11 bases. Per the germline V gene, CDR1 is LNHDA and CDR2 is SQIVND (reference sequence). For the CDR3, the DNA is TGTGCCAGTAGTGTTCCTACAGGTCAGCCCCAGCATTTT. It yields the protein CASSVPTGQPQHF.

Only one count was recorded for this clone. J is TRBJ2-5 and V is TRBV25-1; D uncertain. This CDR3 has 14 residues. Trimming removed 1 base at V and 2 bases at J, with 8 bases between. Germline V gene sequence: CDR1 MGHDK, CDR2 SYGVNS. CDR3 bases: TGTGCCAGCAGTGAATTTGGAGTACAAGAGACCCAGTACTTC. Translating it yields CASSEFGVQETQYF. The variable domain in full, with the rest retrieved from reference TRBV25-1 and TRBJ2-5, is EADIYQTPRYLVIGTGKKITLECSQTMGHDKMYWYQQDPGMELHLIHYSYGVNSTEKGDLSSESTVSRIRTEHFPLTLESARPSHTSQYLCASSEFGVQETQYFGPGTRLLVL.

This clone appeared once. The chain combines TRBV6-5 with TRBJ1-1; D is uncertain. CDR3 length: 13 amino acids. Germline-derived CDR1 and CDR2 are MNHEY and SVGAGI. V dropped 3 bases and J dropped 1 base, with 6 bases sitting between them. CDR3 coding DNA: TGTGCCAGCAGTTATACAAAGAACACTGAAGCTTTCTTT. It yields the protein CASSYTKNTEAFF.

The V gene is TRBV9, the J gene TRBJ2-2; tentatively, D is TRBD1 or TRBD2 (7 bases each). Germline V gene lookup returns CDR1 SGDLS and CDR2 YYNGEE. The ends were cut back, 4 bases at V and 3 bases at J, with 10 bases in the middle. This CDR3 has 14 residues. The CDR3 region has the DNA TGTGCCAGCAGCTCAGGGGGGGACACCGGGGAGCTGTTTTTT. It is translated as CASSSGGDTGELFF.

This clone was recorded a few times. The chain employs TRBV18 and TRBJ1-5; 8 positions agree with TRBD1. The CDR3 length is 16 residues. Per germline, CDR1 KGHSH and CDR2 LQKENI. V dropped 3 bases and J dropped 2; count of bases not matched to a gene: 6. CDR3 residues: CASSPYGQGRNQPQHF. In DNA form, the CDR3 reads TGTGCCAGCTCACCTTACGGACAGGGCCGCAATCAGCCCCAGCATTTT.

CDR3 bases: TGTGCCAGCAGTTTACTGGAGAACCCCTACAATGAGCAGTTCTTC. This sequence encodes CASSLLENPYNEQFF. This chain joins TRBV27 and TRBJ2-1; D unresolved. Germline V gene lookup returns CDR1 MNHEY and CDR2 SMNVEV (reference sequence). V was pared by 2 bases and J by 2 bases, with 10 bases between. This CDR3 spans 15 amino acids.

The chain uses TRBV27 and TRBJ1-4, with 12 nucleotides matching TRBD1. V lost 5 bases and J lost 8; bases outside the gene matches: 9. The CDR3 runs 16 residues. Germline V gene sequence: CDR1 MNHEY, CDR2 SMNVEV (reference sequence). The CDR3 DNA follows: TGTGCCAGCAGTCTCGGGACAGGGGGCTACGCGGAAAAACTGTTTTTT. It specifies CASSLGTGGYAEKLFF.